This TCR beta chain came from a study of shared clonotypes between healthy human individuals. Overall study context: Contributing individuals were a couple of females and a few males aged 18 to 49. Study-level points and caveats: The represented genetic and exposure-history diversity was limited by the small number of donors.

This clone was detected once. Its target is not known. Germline CDR1 LNHDA, CDR2 SQIVND (reference sequence). V lost 5 bases and J lost 2, with 11 bases in between. The CDR3 totals 14 residues. The investigators split CD4+ cells into a CD45RA+ naive subset and a CD45RA-negative memory subset. The repertoire was sequenced with immunoSEQ multiplex PCR; TCRdb's copy has only in-frame clones and lacks some. Here the sample spans 2 million to 2.5 million clones, 95% being singletons. The chain couples TRBV19 to TRBJ2-3; D call uncertain. The source material was naive CD4+ T cells sorted from blood. Subset here: CD45RA+ positively selected. The sequence was obtained from a man between 18 and 35 years old in good health. The CDR3 DNA reads TGTGCCAGTAGTCGCAGAATTTTCACAGATACGCAGTATTTT. Translation gives CASSRRIFTDTQYF.